A single sample is the source of the 20 T cell receptor beta chains below, sequenced in a study of cytomegalovirus exposure and HLA in healthy donors. Primers included in the PCR were 60 Vbeta and 13 Jbeta primers. Using immunoSEQ multiplex PCR, the repertoire was profiled, and TCRdb retains in-frame clones only, with some absent. The sample contains over 150,000 clones, around three quarters of which appear only once. The specimen sequenced was PBMCs. The receptors here all came from a woman aged 50 to 60 in good health and CMV-seropositive.

The V gene is TRBV7-9, the J gene TRBJ2-5; unclear D gene. V gave up 8 bases and J gave up 2 bases, with 15 bases separating them. The CDR3 sequence is 14 residues long. Per the germline V gene, CDR1 is SEHNR and CDR2 is FQNEAQ (reference sequence). The CDR3 sequence is CASFSPTRQETQYF. In nucleotides, the CDR3 is TGTGCCAGCTTCTCCCCCACGCGTCAAGAGACCCAGTACTTC.

The rearrangement links TRBV12-5 to TRBJ1-1; TRBD1 matches 10 bases. Germline V gives CDR1 LGHNT, CDR2 FRNRAP. Trimming took 5 bases from V and 3 from J; bases not matched to a gene: 9. This CDR3 is 16 amino acids long. CDR3 nucleotide sequence: TGTGCTAGTGGTCTCGGGACAGGGGCGGGGGACACTGAAGCTTTCTTT. Translation gives CASGLGTGAGDTEAFF.

This chain joins TRBV9 and TRBJ2-3; TRBD2 might be the D (6 bases). Deletions cut 4 bases from V and 3 bases from J, with 15 bases between. The CDR3 is 15 amino acids. Germline CDR1 reads SGDLS; CDR2 reads YYNGEE. CDR3 in DNA: TGTGCCAGCAGCTTTCATGTAGGAGGGACAGATACGCAGTATTTT. Encoded protein: CASSFHVGGTDTQYF.

The chain joins TRBV19 to TRBJ1-1; 7 bases align to TRBD1. With 6 bases clipped from V and 4 bases from J, the junction kept 11 bases outside the gene matches. The CDR3 runs 15 residues. Germline loops: CDR1 LNHDA, CDR2 SQIVND (reference sequence). The CDR3 reads CASRLIKGAPTEAFF. The CDR3 nucleotides are TGTGCCAGTAGACTTATTAAGGGGGCGCCCACTGAAGCTTTCTTT.

In its sample, this clone was seen once. The rearrangement uses TRBV28 and TRBJ1-5, with 10 bases that match TRBD1. Germline values: CDR1 MDHEN, CDR2 SYDVKM. J was trimmed by 5 bases and V by 6 bases; bases with no gene match: 1. The CDR3 runs to 13 residues. The CDR3 spells CASRGQGYQPQHF. The CDR3 region has the DNA TGTGCCAGCAGGGGACAGGGGTATCAGCCCCAGCATTTT.

This chain uses TRBV7-2 with TRBJ1-1; a weak D match, TRBD1 (5 bases). V lost 4 bases and J lost 0, with 12 bases in between. The CDR3 length is 15 residues. Germline CDR1 SGHTA, CDR2 FQGNSA. The CDR3 coding sequence is TGTGCCAGCAGCTCTTTTGGGACTTTGAACACTGAAGCTTTCTTT. It codes for CASSSFGTLNTEAFF.

The V and J genes are TRBV18 and TRBJ1-3, with D uncertain. Germline V gene data show CDR1 as KGHSH and CDR2 as LQKENI. CDR3 length: 16 residues. V lost 2 bases and J 0 bases, leaving 11 bases between the germline ends. CDR3 sequence: CASSPTAPYSGNTIYF. The CDR3 nucleotides read TGTGCCAGCTCACCAACTGCCCCATACTCTGGAAACACCATATATTTT.

The chain employs TRBV5-1 and TRBJ1-2; the D gene is possibly TRBD1 (6 bases). Germline V lookup: CDR1 SGHRS, CDR2 YFSETQ. The CDR3 runs to 18 residues. Trimming removed 1 base from V and 1 base from J, with 20 bases in between. The CDR3 DNA reads TGCGCCAGCAGCTTGAGGACAGCCCCCGTGGAGCATAACTATGGCTACACCTTC. This encodes CASSLRTAPVEHNYGYTF.

The chain is built from TRBV30 and TRBJ1-4; D is ambiguous. Germline V gene sequence: CDR1 GTSNPN, CDR2 SVGIG (reference sequence). The CDR3 loop spans 13 amino acids. V was clipped by 1 base and J by 5 bases, with 8 bases between them. The CDR3 nucleotides are TGTGCCTGGAGTGGACACCGCAATGAAAAACTGTTTTTT. Encoded protein: CAWSGHRNEKLFF.

The chain joins TRBV6-6 to TRBJ2-5, with 11 positions matching TRBD2. The end of the DNA aligns better with TRBJ2-7, so the J call may be wrong. The CDR3 covers 13 residues. Germline CDR1 and CDR2: MNHNY and SVGAGI (reference sequence). The CDR3 DNA reads TGTGCCAGCGCACTAGCGGGAGCTTACGAGCAGTACTTC. It is translated as CASALAGAYEQYF.

The rearrangement links TRBV5-1 to TRBJ2-1, with 8 bases identical to TRBD1. V lost 5 bases to trimming and J lost 8 bases; unmatched junction nucleotides: 12. This CDR3 spans 15 amino acids. Germline assignment: CDR1 SGHRS and CDR2 YFSETQ. This CDR3 reads CASRKLQGGLDEQFF. CDR3 sequence (DNA): TGCGCCAGCAGAAAGTTACAGGGGGGACTCGATGAGCAGTTCTTC.

CDR3 DNA sequence: TGTGCCAGCCGCTCCGGGGGGCTAAGCCCAGATACGCAGTATTTT. Its translation: CASRSGGLSPDTQYF. The J gene is TRBJ2-3, the V gene TRBV6-5, with D possibly TRBD2 on 7 matching bases. CDR3 length equals 15 residues. The V gene's germline CDR1 is MNHEY and CDR2 SVGAGI. V was shortened by 8 bases and J by 4 bases, with 19 bases between the two germline ends.

The chain recombines TRBV4-2 with TRBJ1-5; 8 positions agree with TRBD1. The CDR3 loop spans 17 amino acids. The germline V gene has CDR1 LGHNA and CDR2 YNFKEQ. V trimming: 0 bases; J trimming: 4 bases; junction bases outside the gene matches: 8. As DNA, the CDR3 is TGTGCCAGCAGCCAAGAAGTAGGACAGGGCTTTAATCAGCCCCAGCATTTT. Its translation: CASSQEVGQGFNQPQHF.

The chain carries TRBV28 and TRBJ1-1; a weak D match, TRBD1 (6 bases). CDR1 and CDR2 from the germline V gene are MDHEN and SYDVKM. Trimming shortened V by 4 bases and J by 3 bases, and 18 bases separated the two germline ends. The CDR3 consists of 16 residues. The CDR3 is CASSSPQGYRYTEAFF. In DNA, the CDR3 is TGTGCCAGCAGTTCTCCGCAGGGGTATCGCTACACTGAAGCTTTCTTT. The entire variable domain, with the rest obtained from reference TRBV28 and TRBJ1-1, is as follows: DVKVTQSSRYLVKRTGEKVFLECVQDMDHENMFWYRQDPGLGLRLIYFSYDVKMKEKGDIPEGYSVSREKKERFSLILESASTNQTSMYLCASSSPQGYRYTEAFFGQGTRLTVV.

The chain couples TRBV5-1 to TRBJ2-7; no clear D gene. CDR3 length equals 15 residues. V lost 2 bases, J lost 0 bases, and 12 bases lay in between. Germline lookup yields CDR1 SGHRS and CDR2 YFSETQ. The CDR3 DNA is TGCGCCAGCAGCTTTTTGTTGGGCAGCTCCTACGAGCAGTACTTC. Translation: CASSFLLGSSYEQYF. The full variable domain, its missing parts supplied by reference TRBV5-1 and TRBJ2-7, is KAGVTQTPRYLIKTRGQQVTLSCSPISGHRSVSWYQQTPGQGLQFLFEYFSETQRNKGNFPGRFSGRQFSNSRSEMNVSTLELGDSALYLCASSFLLGSSYEQYFGPGTRLTVT.

The genes are TRBV4-2 and TRBJ2-7; the match to TRBD2 covers 10 bases. The CDR3 totals 16 residues. V shed 0 bases, J shed 5 bases, and the junction held 7 bases outside the gene matches. Germline loops: CDR1 LGHNA, CDR2 YNFKEQ. The CDR3 bases are TGTGCCAGCAGCCAAGAACAACTAGCGGGAAAGAACGAGCAGTACTTC. It specifies CASSQEQLAGKNEQYF.

The V gene is TRBV27, the J gene TRBJ2-1, with TRBD2 matching 8 bases. The CDR3 has 16 residues. With 5 bases clipped from V and 7 bases from J, the junction kept 13 bases outside the gene matches. From germline, CDR1 is MNHEY and CDR2 SMNVEV (reference sequence). The CDR3 reads CASSPLAGNNPNEQFF. CDR3 sequence (DNA): TGTGCCAGCAGTCCTTTAGCGGGGAATAACCCAAATGAGCAGTTCTTC.

The chain has TRBV29-1 and TRBJ2-1, with 8 bases identical to TRBD2. The CDR3 is 14 amino acids. CDR1 is SQVTM and CDR2 is ANQGSEA in the germline V gene. The junction had 11 bases not matched to a gene; V was cut back by 4 bases and J by 9 bases. The CDR3 DNA is TGCAGCGTTGTCGCGGGGGGCGGGTGGGGTGAGCAGTTCTTC. It is translated as CSVVAGGGWGEQFF.

The chain recombines TRBV7-2 with TRBJ2-3, with no clear D. The V gene lost 0 bases and the J gene lost 2 bases, with 3 bases spanning the gap. The CDR3 spans 13 residues. From germline, CDR1 is SGHTA and CDR2 FQGNSA. CDR3 sequence reads: CASSLAHTDTQYF. The CDR3 DNA is TGTGCCAGCAGCTTAGCCCACACAGATACGCAGTATTTT.

The genes are TRBV9 and TRBJ1-1; 7 bases are shared with TRBD1. V was clipped by 4 bases and J by 0 bases; unmatched bases: 9. There are 16 residues in the CDR3. Germline V gene sequence: CDR1 SGDLS, CDR2 YYNGEE. CDR3: CASSPSTGIMNTEAFF. CDR3 DNA: TGTGCCAGCAGCCCATCGACAGGGATCATGAACACTGAAGCTTTCTTT.